This T cell receptor (beta chain) was identified during a study of blood T cell repertoires in COVID-19 (dated by TCRdb to 2018 to 2020). The study in broad terms: Samples covering the acute and convalescent phases of COVID-19 were provided by collaborators in the United States, Italy and Spain. The prospective study material was composed of cDNA or gDNA derived from T cells, B-cell-depleted T cells, or PBMCs. The dataset comprised deeply sampled blood TCRbeta repertoires from subjects exposed to, actively infected with, or recovered from COVID-19. A freely available public database, intended as a resource for researchers studying the immune response to SARS-CoV-2, is where the repertoires were released. Samples came from the ongoing ImmuneRACE study (first 160 participants) plus 1,254 subjects from 6 global collaborators. The sample metadata nearly always contained a de-identified subject ID, COVID-19 status, age in years and sex. HLA class I and class II types, where available, came from metadata supplied by the sample provider rather than from assay-based typing.

Including the terminal cysteine and phenylalanine, the CDR3 comprises 15 residues. The only DNA kept is the CDR3, 45 bases in frame from the first base. CDR1 and CDR2, looked up from the germline V gene, are SGHAT and FQNNGV. At the junction V is shortened by 3 bases and J by 4 bases; bases outside the gene matches: 3. Collaborating institutions collected whole blood in K2EDTA tubes following their own protocols. For TCRbeta analysis, collaborator samples were shipped as frozen whole blood, as isolated PBMCs, or as DNA extracted from either sample type. The immunoSEQ Assay, a bias-controlled multiplex PCR, was used to amplify TCRbeta CDR3 regions from genomic DNA. Per the source publication's procedure: Within the assay, amplification of reference gene primers was used to estimate how many nucleated cells each sample contained. To quantify the absolute abundance of each unique TCRbeta CDR3 rearrangement, sequence reads were collapsed and filtered. For each sample, productive Simpson clonality was calculated by taking the square root of Simpson's diversity index across productive rearrangements. The table comes from immuneACCESS by way of TCRdb, which keeps in-frame sequences with V and J called. Part of the clones is missing from these tables; in studies checked, under half for an unresolved V gene and the rest for unknown reasons. That table gives V, J and clone size, and the DNA gave D and trimming. Across this sample there are around 200,000 clones, with less than 90% seen only once. Roughly 0.69% of the sample goes to the ten largest clones.

What the authors observed across the whole study: How much clinical and demographic metadata was included differed by source and by participant, and the metadata was provided uncurated.

A note on this clone: The antigen it recognizes is unknown. Within one base of it there is no much larger clone, and no base qualities were kept.

The source material was peripheral blood. Recombination connected TRBV11-2 to TRBJ2-3, and 11 junctional nucleotides match TRBD2. The sequence was collected from a man between 35 and 55 years old with acute or convalescent COVID-19. Here is the DNA: TGTGCCAGCAGCTTTAGCGGGGGGGCCCCAGATACGCAGTATTTT. It is translated as CASSFSGGAPDTQYF.